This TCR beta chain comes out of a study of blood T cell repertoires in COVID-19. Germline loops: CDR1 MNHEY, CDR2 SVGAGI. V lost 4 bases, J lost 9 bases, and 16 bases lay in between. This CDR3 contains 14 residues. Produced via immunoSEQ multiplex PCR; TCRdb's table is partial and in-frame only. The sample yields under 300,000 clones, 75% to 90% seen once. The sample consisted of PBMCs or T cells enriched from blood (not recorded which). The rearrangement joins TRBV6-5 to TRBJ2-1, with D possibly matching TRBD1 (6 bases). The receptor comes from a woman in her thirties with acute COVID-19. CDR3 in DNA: TGTGCCAGCAGTTTGGGGACAAAAGTTGCTGAGCAGTTCTTC. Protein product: CASSLGTKVAEQFF.